This section outlines one T cell receptor (beta chain) sequence together with its context. The sample carries other DNA sequences with the same CDR3. The data originate from a study of cytomegalovirus exposure and HLA in healthy donors. PCR primers comprised 60 Vbeta and 13 Jbeta primers. Method: immunoSEQ multiplex PCR; TCRdb's copy keeps in-frame clones and lacks some. There are tens of thousands of clones in the sample; around 66% occur only once, and approximately 4.4% lies in the top ten. With 3 bases clipped from V and 3 bases from J, the junction kept 3 bases outside the gene matches. The germline V gene encodes CDR1 SGHTA and CDR2 FQGNSA. CDR3 length: 14 residues.

The source material was PBMCs. V usage is TRBV7-2 and J usage is TRBJ2-5, with 8 bases fitting TRBD2. The sequence was obtained from a man aged 55 to 70 in good health and CMV-seropositive. The CDR3 DNA reads TGTGCCAGCAGCTTCCGGGGGGGGGAAGAGACCCAGTACTTC. Translated: CASSFRGGEETQYF.